The present TCR beta chain was sequenced within a study of blood T cell repertoires in COVID-19 (TCRdb year 2020). Turning to the overall study: Collaborator samples came from the United States, Italy and Spain and covered acute and convalescent phases of COVID-19. Sample metadata almost always included a de-identified subject ID, COVID-19 status, age in years and sex. Samples came from the ongoing ImmuneRACE study (first 160 participants) plus 1,254 subjects from 6 global collaborators. The prospective study material was composed of cDNA or gDNA derived from T cells, B-cell-depleted T cells, or PBMCs. Where available, HLA class I and class II types were obtained from metadata supplied by the sample provider rather than from assay-based typing. The repertoires were made available in a free public database intended to serve as a resource for research on the immune response to SARS-CoV-2. Deeply sampled blood TCRbeta repertoires from subjects exposed to, actively infected with, or recovered from COVID-19 were included in the dataset.

Via the germline V gene, CDR1 is SNHLY and CDR2 FYNNEI. Its CDR3 holds 14 amino acids, cysteine through phenylalanine. Only the CDR3 portion is preserved as DNA: 42 bases, with reading frame beginning at the first base. V lost 8 bases and J lost 2 bases; the stretch between them is 15 bases long. Note on this clone: Its target antigen remains unknown. No clone much larger than this one lies a single base away; base qualities are absent.

Participants in the prospective study were aged roughly 18 to 100 years, lived in more than 20 United States geographic areas, and enrolled through a virtual design. To assign participants to cohorts, the prospective study relied on clinical history that participants themselves reported in a screening survey and a study questionnaire. Recovered participants in ImmuneRACE Cohort 3 were defined by two consecutive negative NP/OP PCR tests, clearance by a healthcare professional, or resolution of symptoms. In the prospective study, mobile phlebotomists collected whole blood, serum and a nasopharyngeal or oropharyngeal swab from each participant. Additional blood draws and questionnaires over an approximately two-month period could optionally be provided by prospective study participants. Prospective study blood samples were shipped either frozen or at room temperature before DNA extraction. Overall study outcomes, separate from this receptor: The amount of clinical and demographic metadata varied by source and participant and was provided uncurated.

The immunoSEQ Assay, a bias-controlled multiplex PCR, was used to amplify TCRbeta CDR3 regions from genomic DNA. As for the original processing: Within the assay, amplification of reference gene primers was used to estimate how many nucleated cells each sample contained. To quantify the absolute abundance of each unique TCRbeta CDR3 rearrangement, sequence reads were collapsed and filtered. For each sample, productive Simpson clonality was calculated as the square root of Simpson's diversity index across productive rearrangements. Here the immuneACCESS table is served through TCRdb, limited to in-frame sequences with V and J called. Missing clones are a known gap in these copies; in checked studies unresolved V genes cover under half, and the rest lacks a known reason. V and J calls and clone size are copied from that table; D and trimming were computed from the DNA. The sample contains some 140,000 clones, 80% to 85% of them found a single time. Over 15% of the sample is in the top ten clones.

The chain links TRBV2 with TRBJ1-2; TRBD1 is possibly the D segment (6 matching bases). The sequencing input was PBMCs or T cells enriched from blood (not recorded which). The sequence derives from a man younger than 40 who had recovered from COVID-19. The DNA reads TGTGCCAGCTTACCTCAGCAGGGGAACTATGGCTACACCTTC. This gives the protein CASLPQQGNYGYTF.